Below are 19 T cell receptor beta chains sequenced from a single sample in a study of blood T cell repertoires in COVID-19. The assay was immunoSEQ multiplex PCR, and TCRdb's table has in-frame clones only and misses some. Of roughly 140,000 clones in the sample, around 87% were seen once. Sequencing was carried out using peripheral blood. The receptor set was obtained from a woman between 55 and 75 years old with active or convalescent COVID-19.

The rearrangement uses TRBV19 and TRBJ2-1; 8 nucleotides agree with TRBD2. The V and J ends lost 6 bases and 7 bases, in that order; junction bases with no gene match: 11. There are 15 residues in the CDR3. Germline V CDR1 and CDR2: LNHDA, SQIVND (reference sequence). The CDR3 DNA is TGTGCCAGTAGGGACGGGACTAGGGGGGAAAATGAGCAGTTCTTC. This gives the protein CASRDGTRGENEQFF.

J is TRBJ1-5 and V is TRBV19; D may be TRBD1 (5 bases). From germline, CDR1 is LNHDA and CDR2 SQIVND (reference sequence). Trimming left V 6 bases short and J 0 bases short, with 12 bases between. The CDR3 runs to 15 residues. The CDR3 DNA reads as TGTGCCAGTAGATGGGGGGGAATTAGCAATCAGCCCCAGCATTTT. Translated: CASRWGGISNQPQHF.

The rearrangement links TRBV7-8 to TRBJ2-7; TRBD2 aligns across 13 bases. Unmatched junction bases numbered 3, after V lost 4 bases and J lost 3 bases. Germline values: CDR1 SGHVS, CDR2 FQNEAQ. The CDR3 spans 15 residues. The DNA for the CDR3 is TGTGCCAGCAGCTCGAGGACTAGCGGGGGCTACGAGCAGTACTTC. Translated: CASSSRTSGGYEQYF.

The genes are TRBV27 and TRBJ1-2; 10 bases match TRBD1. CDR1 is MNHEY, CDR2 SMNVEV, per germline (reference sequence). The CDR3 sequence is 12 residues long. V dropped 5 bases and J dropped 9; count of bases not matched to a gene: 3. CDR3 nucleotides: TGTGCCAGCAGTGTGGGACAGGGGAGCTACACCTTC. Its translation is CASSVGQGSYTF.

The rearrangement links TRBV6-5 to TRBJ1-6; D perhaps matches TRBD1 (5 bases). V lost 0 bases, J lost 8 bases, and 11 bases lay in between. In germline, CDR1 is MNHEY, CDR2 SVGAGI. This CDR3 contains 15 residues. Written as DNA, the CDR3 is TGTGCCAGCAGTTACTCGACACAGGCGTATTCACCCCTCCACTTT. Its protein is CASSYSTQAYSPLHF.

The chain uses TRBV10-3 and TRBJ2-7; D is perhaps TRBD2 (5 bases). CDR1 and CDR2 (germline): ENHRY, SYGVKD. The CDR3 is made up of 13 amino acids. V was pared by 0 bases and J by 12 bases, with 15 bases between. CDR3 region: CAISESEGRNLYF. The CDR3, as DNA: TGTGCCATCAGTGAGTCAGAGGGCAGGAATCTGTACTTC.

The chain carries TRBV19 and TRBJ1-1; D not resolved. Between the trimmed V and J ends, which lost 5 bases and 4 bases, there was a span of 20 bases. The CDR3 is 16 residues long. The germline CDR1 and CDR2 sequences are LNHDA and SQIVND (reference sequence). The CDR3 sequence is CASSPDQRNRGTEAFF. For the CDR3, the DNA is TGTGCCAGTAGTCCCGACCAACGGAACCGGGGCACTGAAGCTTTCTTT.

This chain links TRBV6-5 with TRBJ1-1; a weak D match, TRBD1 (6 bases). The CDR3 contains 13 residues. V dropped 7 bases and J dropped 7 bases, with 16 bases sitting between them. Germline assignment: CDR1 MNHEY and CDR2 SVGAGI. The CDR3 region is CASIREGDLEAFF. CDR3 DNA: TGTGCCAGCATCAGAGAGGGGGACCTTGAAGCTTTCTTT.

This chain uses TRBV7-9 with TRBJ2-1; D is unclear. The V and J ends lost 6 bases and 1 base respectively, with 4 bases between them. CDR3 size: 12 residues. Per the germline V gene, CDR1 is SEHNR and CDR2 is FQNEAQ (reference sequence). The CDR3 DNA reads TGTGCCAGCAGTCCTTCCTACAATGAGCAGTTCTTC. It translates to CASSPSYNEQFF.

In DNA, the CDR3 is TGTGCCAGTAGCCTAACGGCTAGAGCGGGCACCGGGGAGCTGTTTTTT. Its protein product is CASSLTARAGTGELFF. This chain links TRBV19 with TRBJ2-2; D is possibly TRBD2 (6 bases). Per the germline V gene, CDR1 is LNHDA and CDR2 is SQIVND (reference sequence). CDR3 length: 16 amino acids. Trimming took 6 bases from V and 4 from J, leaving 18 bases between them.

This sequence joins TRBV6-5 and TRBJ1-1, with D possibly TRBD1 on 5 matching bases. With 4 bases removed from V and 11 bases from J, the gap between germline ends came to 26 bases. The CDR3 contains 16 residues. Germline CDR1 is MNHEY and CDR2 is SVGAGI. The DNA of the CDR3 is TGTGCCAGCAGTTCCGTTGGGGGAGGAGGGAGCAAAGGGGCTTTCTTT. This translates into CASSSVGGGGSKGAFF.

The CDR3 DNA reads TGTGCCACCTTAAGGAGCGGGGGGAACAATGAGCAGTTCTTC. It codes for CATLRSGGNNEQFF. The chain carries TRBV5-6 and TRBJ2-1; 9 bases align to TRBD2. The CDR3 contains 14 residues. Germline V gene sequence: CDR1 SGHDT, CDR2 YYEEEE. The trim removed 9 bases at V and 5 bases at J, leaving 9 bases unmatched.

CDR3 residues: CASSIGAALAEKLFF. The DNA of the CDR3 is TGTGCCAGTAGTATAGGGGCAGCCCTAGCCGAAAAACTGTTTTTT. The J gene is TRBJ1-4, the V gene TRBV19; no firm D call. Germline V gives CDR1 LNHDA, CDR2 SQIVND (reference sequence). The CDR3 loop spans 15 amino acids. V was trimmed by 1 base and J by 8 bases, leaving 14 bases between them.

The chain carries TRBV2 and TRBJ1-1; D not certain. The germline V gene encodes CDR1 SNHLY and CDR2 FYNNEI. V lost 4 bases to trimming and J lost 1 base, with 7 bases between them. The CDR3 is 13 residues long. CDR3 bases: TGTGCCAGCAGTGTCGGTAAGAACACTGAAGCTTTCTTT. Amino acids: CASSVGKNTEAFF.

The DNA of the CDR3 is TGTGCCAGCAGCTTAGGGTCCCGGGATGAGCAGTTCTTC. This gives the protein CASSLGSRDEQFF. J is TRBJ2-1 and V is TRBV7-9; D is undetermined. Trimming took off 1 base at V and 8 bases at J, with 9 bases between the two ends. Germline V CDR1 and CDR2: SEHNR, FQNEAQ (reference sequence). The CDR3 has 13 residues. Complete variable domain (other parts from reference TRBV7-9 and TRBJ2-1): DTGVSQNPRHKITKRGQNVTFRCDPISEHNRLYWYRQTLGQGPEFLTYFQNEAQLEKSRLLSDRFSAERPKGSFSTLEIQRTEQGDSAMYLCASSLGSRDEQFFGPGTRLTVL.

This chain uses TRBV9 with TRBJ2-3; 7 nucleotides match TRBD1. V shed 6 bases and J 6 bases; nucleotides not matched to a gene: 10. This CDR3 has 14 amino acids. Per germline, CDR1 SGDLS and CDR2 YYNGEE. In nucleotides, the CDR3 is TGTGCCAGCAATTGGGACAGCTACCAGGATACGCAGTATTTT. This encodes CASNWDSYQDTQYF.

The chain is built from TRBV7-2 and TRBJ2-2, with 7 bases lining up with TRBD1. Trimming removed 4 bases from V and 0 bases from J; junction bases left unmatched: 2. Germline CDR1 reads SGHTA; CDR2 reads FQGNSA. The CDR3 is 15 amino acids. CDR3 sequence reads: CASSWQGANTGELFF. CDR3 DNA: TGTGCCAGCAGCTGGCAGGGGGCGAACACCGGGGAGCTGTTTTTT.

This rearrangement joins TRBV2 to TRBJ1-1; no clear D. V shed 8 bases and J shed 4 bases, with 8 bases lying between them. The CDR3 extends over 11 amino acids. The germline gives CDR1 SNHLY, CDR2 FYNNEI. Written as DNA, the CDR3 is TGTGCCAGCGGTAGAGGCACTGAAGCTTTCTTT. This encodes CASGRGTEAFF.

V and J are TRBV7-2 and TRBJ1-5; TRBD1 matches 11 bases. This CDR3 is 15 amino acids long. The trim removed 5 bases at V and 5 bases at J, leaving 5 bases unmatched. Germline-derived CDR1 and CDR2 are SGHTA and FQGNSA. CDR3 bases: TGTGCCAGCAGCACCCGGACAGGGGGCGATCAGCCCCAGCATTTT. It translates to CASSTRTGGDQPQHF.